Each of the 14 T cell receptor beta chains below was sequenced from the same sample in a study of shared clonotypes between healthy human individuals. The repertoire was sequenced with immunoSEQ multiplex PCR; TCRdb's copy has only in-frame clones and lacks some. The table has fewer than 200,000 clones, around 63% seen once. The sequenced sample consisted of memory CD4+ T cells sorted from blood. Subset indicated: CD45RA-negative fraction. These receptor sequences come from a man aged 30-40 years in good health.

The rearrangement joins TRBV27 to TRBJ2-7; D unclear. This CDR3 is built from 12 residues. Trimming removed 2 bases at V and 4 bases at J, with 6 bases between. Germline V gene lookup returns CDR1 MNHEY and CDR2 SMNVEV (reference sequence). Here the CDR3 reads CASSLDGYEQYF. CDR3 coding DNA: TGTGCCAGCAGTTTAGATGGGTACGAGCAGTACTTC.

This clone was counted between two and nine times. This sequence joins TRBV7-2 and TRBJ1-1; 9 nucleotides agree with TRBD1. CDR1 is SGHTA and CDR2 is FQGNSA in the germline V gene. The CDR3 covers 15 residues. The junction had 13 bases not matched to a gene; V was cut back by 9 bases and J by 5 bases. CDR3 DNA: TGTGCCAGTATGACAGGGGGGTCTTGGAGGACTGAAGCTTTCTTT. As protein: CASMTGGSWRTEAFF.

This clone was recorded a few times. The germline gene is not matched at one end of the junction; a read error may be the cause. The rearrangement joins TRBV18 to TRBJ2-7; D uncertain. The CDR3 runs 12 residues. Looked up from germline, CDR1 is KGHSH and CDR2 is LQKENI. The CDR3 sequence is CASSSPSDEQYF. CDR3 DNA: TGTGCCAGCTCATCACCTAGTGACGAGCAGTACTTC.

The chain uses TRBV5-1 and TRBJ2-3, with 9 bases lining up with TRBD2. Germline lookup yields CDR1 SGHRS and CDR2 YFSETQ. This CDR3 region has 15 residues. V lost 2 bases to trimming and J lost 4 bases; unmatched junction nucleotides: 5. This CDR3 reads CASSLIAGESDTQYF. The CDR3 coding sequence is TGCGCCAGCAGCTTAATAGCGGGAGAATCAGATACGCAGTATTTT. The entire variable domain, with the rest obtained from reference TRBV5-1 and TRBJ2-3, is as follows: KAGVTQTPRYLIKTRGQQVTLSCSPISGHRSVSWYQQTPGQGLQFLFEYFSETQRNKGNFPGRFSGRQFSNSRSEMNVSTLELGDSALYLCASSLIAGESDTQYFGPGTRLTVL.

As DNA, the CDR3 is TGCGCCAGCAGCTTGACAGGGTGGAGAGAAAAACTGTTTTTT. Residues: CASSLTGWREKLFF. V and J are TRBV5-1 and TRBJ1-4; D might be TRBD1 (6 bases). The CDR3 length is 14 residues. Germline-derived CDR1 and CDR2 are SGHRS and YFSETQ. Between the trimmed V and J ends, which lost 1 base and 8 bases, there was a span of 12 bases.

The chain uses TRBV6-1 and TRBJ1-3; TRBD1 might be the D (5 bases). Germline loops: CDR1 MNHNS, CDR2 SASEGT. This CDR3 spans 16 amino acids. V shed 2 bases and J shed 0 bases, with 11 bases lying between them. DNA of the CDR3: TGTGCCAGCAGTGAACAGGGATCGAGCTCTGGAAACACCATATATTTT. It specifies CASSEQGSSSGNTIYF.

This clone has just one count. This chain connects TRBV13 to TRBJ2-1; 14 nucleotides match TRBD2. The CDR3 spans 15 residues. With 6 bases clipped from V and 13 bases from J, the junction kept 11 bases outside the gene matches. Germline CDR1 is PRHDT and CDR2 is FYEKMQ (reference sequence). CDR3 amino acids: CASSRRLAGGPAQFF. The CDR3 DNA is TGTGCCAGCAGTCGAAGACTAGCGGGAGGGCCCGCCCAGTTCTTC.

In its sample, this clone was seen a few times. V and J are TRBV2 and TRBJ1-5, with 7 nucleotides matching TRBD1. The ends lost 4 bases at V and 4 bases at J; junction bases unmatched: 7. In germline, CDR1 is SNHLY, CDR2 FYNNEI. CDR3 length equals 15 residues. The CDR3 DNA is TGTGCCAGCAGTGTGGGGAGGGGACAGAATCAGCCCCAGCATTTT. This sequence encodes CASSVGRGQNQPQHF.

Details on this clone: This may come from a read error, since a much larger clone is one base off. The chain carries TRBV18 and TRBJ2-3; D ambiguous. Germline V gene data show CDR1 as KGHSH and CDR2 as LQKENI. V shed 3 bases and J shed 1 base, with 5 bases lying between them. This CDR3 is 13 amino acids long. CDR3 nucleotide sequence: TGTGCCAGCTCACCGGCGGGCACAGATACGCAGTATTTT. Translated, it gives CASSPAGTDTQYF.

The chain links TRBV27 to TRBJ2-7; D is uncertain. This CDR3 spans 12 amino acids. CDR1 and CDR2 (germline): MNHEY, SMNVEV (reference sequence). With 6 bases removed from V and 6 bases from J, the gap between germline ends came to 12 bases. This CDR3 reads CASSFGSSEQYF. DNA for the CDR3: TGTGCCAGCAGCTTTGGTAGCAGCGAGCAGTACTTC.

V is TRBV10-3 and J is TRBJ2-3, with a possible D match to TRBD1 (5 bases). The CDR3 is 18 residues long. The germline V and J ends were trimmed by 4 bases and 2 bases, with 22 bases remaining between them. Germline lookup yields CDR1 ENHRY and CDR2 SYGVKD. This CDR3 reads CAISAPVKQDPHTDTQYF. The CDR3 DNA reads TGTGCCATCAGTGCACCCGTGAAACAGGACCCTCACACAGATACGCAGTATTTT.

The gene calls are TRBV11-3 and TRBJ2-7; D not resolved. The CDR3 spans 13 residues. CDR1 SGHNT and CDR2 YENEEA come from the germline V gene. V was pared by 2 bases and J by 2 bases, with 7 bases between. The CDR3 DNA follows: TGTGCCAGCAGCTTACCCCCAGCCTACGAGCAGTACTTC. Its translation is CASSLPPAYEQYF.

The CDR3 coding sequence is TGTGCCAGCAGCTTAGTCGGTCGGTCAGGGGTACGAGATACGCAGTATTTT. Its protein is CASSLVGRSGVRDTQYF. This chain uses TRBV7-9 with TRBJ2-3; a weak D match, TRBD1 (6 bases). This CDR3 is built from 17 residues. The V and J ends lost 1 base and 5 bases respectively, with 19 bases between them. The germline gives CDR1 SEHNR, CDR2 FQNEAQ (reference sequence).

The chain carries TRBV28 and TRBJ2-1; TRBD2 matches 12 bases. The CDR3 runs 15 residues. V lost 7 bases to trimming and J lost 5 bases; unmatched junction nucleotides: 6. In germline, CDR1 is MDHEN, CDR2 SYDVKM. In DNA, the CDR3 is TGTGCCAGCACCGAGACTAGCGGGAGCCACAATGAGCAGTTCTTC. Protein sequence: CASTETSGSHNEQFF.